These 15 T cell receptor beta chains share one sample of origin, sequenced in a study of blood T cell repertoires in COVID-19 (dated by TCRdb to the early 2020s). The library came from the immunoSEQ multiplex PCR assay. Not all clones reach the TCRdb copy of this immuneACCESS table, which keeps in-frame sequences only. Checked studies attribute under half of the gap to unresolved V genes and leave the rest unexplained. The sample data list over 95,000 clones, and 85% of these were observed just once. The ten largest clones add up to less than 15% of the sample. Sample: peripheral blood. Receptors originate from a human donor in a cohort sampled during active COVID-19.

The J gene is TRBJ2-7, the V gene TRBV6-6; D uncertain. This CDR3 spans 13 amino acids. Trimming shortened V by 2 bases and J by 2 bases, and 7 bases separated the two germline ends. The germline CDR1 and CDR2 sequences are MNHNY and SVGAGI (reference sequence). The CDR3 nucleotides read TGTGCCAGCAGTTACACGAGGACCTACGAGCAGTACTTC. It encodes CASSYTRTYEQYF.

V gene TRBV11-2 combines with J gene TRBJ2-7; tentative D call: TRBD2 (6 bases). V dropped 1 base and J dropped 2 bases, with 9 bases sitting between them. Per germline, CDR1 SGHAT and CDR2 FQNNGV. The CDR3 runs 14 residues. CDR3 nucleotides: TGTGCCAGCAGCTTAGCGCGGGGAGCCTACGAGCAGTACTTC. Protein sequence: CASSLARGAYEQYF.

The V gene is TRBV28, the J gene TRBJ1-5, with 8 bases matching TRBD1. J lost 1 base, V lost 6 bases, and 5 bases had no gene match. The CDR3 loop spans 15 amino acids. Germline V gene data show CDR1 as MDHEN and CDR2 as SYDVKM. The CDR3: CASRTRQGSNQPQHF. The CDR3 DNA reads TGTGCCAGCAGAACCAGACAGGGGAGCAATCAGCCCCAGCATTTT.

This clone appeared once. This sequence joins TRBV4-2 and TRBJ1-2; D gene unclear. V lost 0 bases and J 0 bases, leaving 8 bases between the germline ends. The CDR3 is 15 residues long. Germline values: CDR1 LGHNA, CDR2 YNFKEQ. The DNA of the CDR3 is TGTGCCAGCAGCCAAGAGCCGGGAGCTAACTATGGCTACACCTTC. It codes for CASSQEPGANYGYTF.

V gene TRBV7-2 combines with J gene TRBJ1-1; D is unclear. Deletions cut 1 base from V and 6 bases from J, with 9 bases between. CDR3 length: 13 amino acids. Germline loops: CDR1 SGHTA, CDR2 FQGNSA. The CDR3 loop is CASSLEFRAEAFF. CDR3 nucleotides: TGTGCCAGCAGCTTAGAGTTCCGGGCTGAAGCTTTCTTT.

The V gene is TRBV10-3, the J gene TRBJ1-3; 7 bases align to TRBD1. The length of the CDR3 is 15 residues. Trimming at V came to 3 bases and at J to 0 bases, leaving 2 bases not matched to a gene. Germline V gene lookup returns CDR1 ENHRY and CDR2 SYGVKD. The CDR3 loop reads CAISDGDSSGNTIYF. CDR3 DNA sequence: TGTGCCATCAGTGACGGGGACAGCTCTGGAAACACCATATATTTT.

The V call is TRBV6-5, the J call TRBJ1-2, with TRBD1 as a possible D gene (5 bases). CDR3 length: 14 residues. Germline lookup yields CDR1 MNHEY and CDR2 SVGAGI. Trimming pared 7 bases from V and 1 base from J, leaving 13 bases between. CDR3 DNA: TGTGCCAGCACCCCCCGGACACATAACTATGGCTACACCTTC. As protein: CASTPRTHNYGYTF.

This sequence joins TRBV30 and TRBJ2-1; D is undetermined. There are 12 residues in the CDR3. V lost 0 bases and J lost 10, with 10 bases in between. Per the germline V gene, CDR1 is GTSNPN and CDR2 is SVGIG (reference sequence). CDR3 sequence: CAWSVSWAEQFF. The CDR3, as DNA: TGTGCCTGGAGTGTATCCTGGGCCGAGCAGTTCTTC.

The V call is TRBV6-5, the J call TRBJ2-1, with 7 bases fitting TRBD1. J gave up 5 bases and V 6 bases, and 4 bases lay outside the gene matches. The CDR3 is 13 residues long. The germline V gene encodes CDR1 MNHEY and CDR2 SVGAGI. CDR3 amino acids: CASRPTGNNEQFF. The CDR3 DNA is TGTGCCAGCAGACCGACAGGGAACAATGAGCAGTTCTTC.

This rearrangement joins TRBV6-5 to TRBJ1-2; 9 bases match TRBD1. Germline-derived CDR1 and CDR2 are MNHEY and SVGAGI. There are 14 residues in the CDR3. Trimming at V came to 7 bases and at J to 4 bases, leaving 7 bases not matched to a gene. The CDR3, as DNA: TGTGCCAGCACTAGACAGGGGGAACTCTATGGCTACACCTTC. Protein product: CASTRQGELYGYTF.

The chain combines TRBV4-1 with TRBJ2-3, with 10 nucleotides matching TRBD1. The germline CDR1 and CDR2 sequences are MGHRA and YSYEKL. The CDR3 consists of 16 residues. Trimming cost V 0 bases and J 6 bases; bases outside gene matches: 6. CDR3: CASSQETGGRKDTQYF. The CDR3 DNA follows: TGCGCCAGCAGCCAAGAGACAGGGGGCCGGAAGGATACGCAGTATTTT.

This clone was seen once. The rearrangement links TRBV6-5 to TRBJ2-2, with 7 bases aligning to TRBD1. Per germline, CDR1 MNHEY and CDR2 SVGAGI. CDR3 length: 14 residues. The J segment lost 7 bases and the V segment lost 6 bases, leaving 8 bases of the junction unmatched. CDR3 residues: CASRPRGLGGELFF. CDR3 coding DNA: TGTGCCAGCAGACCGAGGGGGCTTGGCGGGGAGCTGTTTTTT.

This chain uses TRBV2 with TRBJ1-2, with D possibly being TRBD1 (6 bases). Germline loops: CDR1 SNHLY, CDR2 FYNNEI. V dropped 2 bases and J dropped 4 bases, with 17 bases sitting between them. This CDR3 is built from 16 residues. The DNA for the CDR3 is TGTGCCAGCAGTGAACCAGGGGCCCAGAGCCTCTATGGCTACACCTTC. Residues: CASSEPGAQSLYGYTF.

The count of this clone is one. The gene calls are TRBV10-2 and TRBJ2-3, with 11 positions matching TRBD2. The CDR3 has 18 residues. Germline V lookup: CDR1 WSHSY, CDR2 SAAADI. V shed 2 bases, J shed 0 bases, and the junction held 7 bases outside the gene matches. CDR3 amino acids: CASSETSGGVSSTDTQYF. The CDR3 DNA follows: TGCGCCAGCAGTGAGACTAGCGGGGGAGTAAGTAGCACAGATACGCAGTATTTT.

The genes are TRBV14 and TRBJ2-1; TRBD2 aligns across 8 bases. CDR3 length: 14 residues. CDR1 and CDR2 (germline): SGHDN, FVKESK. After removal of 6 bases from V and 3 bases from J, the junction contained 4 bases not matched to a gene. In nucleotides, the CDR3 is TGTGCCAGCAGAGGCGGGGGGCGCTACAATGAGCAGTTCTTC. This gives the protein CASRGGGRYNEQFF.